This T cell receptor (beta chain) was identified in a study of shared clonotypes between healthy human individuals. Regarding the study as a whole: Non-shared clonotypes displayed generation probabilities falling below those of clonotypes present in all four donors. Rarefaction showed sorted-subset sequencing was incomplete despite large depth. Sharing across a few donors was seen in roughly 5.2% of naive CD4 clonotypes.

This CDR3 region has 13 residues. Germline values: CDR1 MGHRA, CDR2 YSYEKL. Trimming removed 4 bases from V and 7 bases from J, with 10 bases in between. Method: immunoSEQ multiplex PCR; TCRdb's copy keeps in-frame clones and lacks some. The table shows around 320,000 clones, with roughly 84% occurring only once. To note about this clone: Antigen: not known.

The TCR was taken from a man between 18 and 29 years old in good health. The sequencing input was memory CD8+ T cells sorted from blood. Regarding subset: CD45RO+ cells pooled with CCR7-negative TemRA cells. The chain combines TRBV4-1 with TRBJ1-4; D call uncertain. The CDR3 DNA is TGCGCCAGCAGCCTGGGGTTGTGTGAAAAACTGTTTTTT. Its protein is CASSLGLCEKLFF.